A selection of T cell receptor beta chains follows, all from one sample in a study of CD8+CD57+ T cells in acquired aplastic anemia. One entry per CDR3 protein results from TCRdb running MiXCR on the reads. The sample holds 150,000 to 200,000 distinct CDR3 sequences; under 70% are singletons and the top ten take about 43%. The specimen was sorted CD4+, CD8+, or CD8+CD57+ T cells (not recorded which) from PBMCs. The source of these receptors is a human donor with severe aplastic anemia or a healthy control (not recorded which). Both conserved end residues are part of each CDR3. A D gene is named only where the DNA matches it firmly. Only part of the rows carry a size: once, few, many, or a class if the clone is expanded.

v_gene: TRBV7-7; d_gene: .; j_gene: TRBJ2-7; abundance: .; CDR3aa: CASSLAVSYEQYF; CDR3nt: TGTGCTAGCAGCTTAGCTGTCTCCTACGAGCAGTACTTC
v_gene: TRBV28; d_gene: .; j_gene: TRBJ2-2; abundance: .; CDR3aa: CASSVRGTGELFF; CDR3nt: TGTGCCAGCAGTGTACGGGGAACCGGGGAGCTGTTTTTT
v_gene: TRBV19; d_gene: .; j_gene: TRBJ1-5; abundance: .; CDR3aa: CASSARVYQPQHF; CDR3nt: TGTGCCAGTAGTGCACGGGTTTATCAGCCCCAGCATTTT
v_gene: TRBV2; d_gene: TRBD1; j_gene: TRBJ2-5; abundance: many; CDR3aa: CASSEPLGDRGQETQYF; CDR3nt: TGTGCCAGCAGTGAACCCCTCGGAGACAGGGGACAAGAGACCCAGTACTTC
v_gene: TRBV20-1; d_gene: .; j_gene: TRBJ1-6; abundance: .; CDR3aa: CSARNRVPNSPLHF; CDR3nt: TGCAGTGCGCGCAACAGGGTTCCTAATTCACCCCTCCACTTT
v_gene: TRBV19; d_gene: .; j_gene: TRBJ1-5; abundance: .; CDR3aa: CASNGGYSNQPQHF; CDR3nt: TGTGCCAGTAACGGCGGCTATAGCAATCAGCCCCAGCATTTT
v_gene: TRBV4-3; d_gene: .; j_gene: TRBJ1-1; abundance: .; CDR3aa: CASSQFSNGNTEAFF; CDR3nt: TGCGCCAGCAGCCAATTCAGCAACGGGAACACTGAAGCTTTCTTT
v_gene: TRBV7-9; d_gene: .; j_gene: TRBJ2-7; abundance: .; CDR3aa: CASSHTHEQYF; CDR3nt: TGTGCCAGCAGCCACACCCACGAGCAGTACTTC
v_gene: TRBV19; d_gene: TRBD1; j_gene: TRBJ1-1; abundance: .; CDR3aa: CASSPDRSTEAFF; CDR3nt: TGTGCCAGTAGTCCGGACAGGAGCACTGAAGCTTTCTTT
v_gene: TRBV7-2; d_gene: TRBD1; j_gene: TRBJ1-2; abundance: many; CDR3aa: CASSEGTGIYGYTF; CDR3nt: TGTGCCAGCAGCGAAGGGACAGGAATATATGGCTACACCTTC
v_gene: TRBV12-3/TRBV12-4; d_gene: .; j_gene: TRBJ2-7; abundance: few; CDR3aa: CASGFSTHGHTYEQYF; CDR3nt: TGTGCTAGTGGTTTCTCCACCCACGGACATACCTACGAGCAGTACTTC
v_gene: TRBV5-1; d_gene: .; j_gene: TRBJ1-2; abundance: .; CDR3aa: CASSPERDGYTF; CDR3nt: TGCGCCAGCAGCCCCGAGAGGGATGGCTACACCTTC
v_gene: TRBV2; d_gene: .; j_gene: TRBJ2-1; abundance: few; CDR3aa: CASSESWGQANEQFF; CDR3nt: TGTGCCAGCAGTGAAAGCTGGGGGCAGGCGAATGAGCAGTTCTTC
v_gene: TRBV12-3/TRBV12-4; d_gene: .; j_gene: TRBJ2-3; abundance: .; CDR3aa: CASSSWGRSTDTQYF; CDR3nt: TGTGCCAGCAGTTCCTGGGGACGGAGCACAGATACGCAGTATTTT
v_gene: TRBV20-1; d_gene: .; j_gene: TRBJ2-7; abundance: .; CDR3aa: CSVGVYPYEQYF; CDR3nt: TGCAGTGTGGGAGTCTATCCTTACGAGCAGTACTTC
v_gene: TRBV14; d_gene: .; j_gene: TRBJ1-1; abundance: .; CDR3aa: CASSQAAGTNTEAFF; CDR3nt: TGTGCCAGCAGCCAAGCGGCAGGGACGAACACTGAAGCTTTCTTT
v_gene: TRBV25-1; d_gene: TRBD2; j_gene: TRBJ2-7; abundance: .; CDR3aa: CASSVASGGPGHEQYF; CDR3nt: TGTGCCAGCAGTGTGGCTAGCGGGGGCCCTGGCCACGAGCAGTACTTC
v_gene: TRBV7-9; d_gene: TRBD2; j_gene: TRBJ2-1; abundance: many; CDR3aa: CASSSPTSGGHYNEQFF; CDR3nt: TGTGCCAGCAGCTCGCCCACTAGCGGGGGCCATTACAATGAGCAGTTCTTC
v_gene: TRBV20-1; d_gene: .; j_gene: TRBJ1-5; abundance: .; CDR3aa: CSARISTQPQHF; CDR3nt: TGCAGTGCTAGAATCTCGACTCAGCCCCAGCATTTT
v_gene: TRBV12-3/TRBV12-4; d_gene: TRBD2; j_gene: TRBJ2-3; abundance: many; CDR3aa: CASSESGDTDTQYF; CDR3nt: TGTGCCAGCAGCGAAAGCGGGGACACAGATACGCAGTATTTT
v_gene: TRBV4-2; d_gene: .; j_gene: TRBJ1-2; abundance: many; CDR3aa: CASSQRQDNYGYTF; CDR3nt: TGTGCCAGCAGCCAACGACAGGACAACTATGGCTACACCTTC
v_gene: TRBV7-3; d_gene: .; j_gene: TRBJ1-6; abundance: .; CDR3aa: CAWSPGQSPLHF; CDR3nt: TGTGCCTGGAGTCCAGGGCAATCACCCCTCCACTTT